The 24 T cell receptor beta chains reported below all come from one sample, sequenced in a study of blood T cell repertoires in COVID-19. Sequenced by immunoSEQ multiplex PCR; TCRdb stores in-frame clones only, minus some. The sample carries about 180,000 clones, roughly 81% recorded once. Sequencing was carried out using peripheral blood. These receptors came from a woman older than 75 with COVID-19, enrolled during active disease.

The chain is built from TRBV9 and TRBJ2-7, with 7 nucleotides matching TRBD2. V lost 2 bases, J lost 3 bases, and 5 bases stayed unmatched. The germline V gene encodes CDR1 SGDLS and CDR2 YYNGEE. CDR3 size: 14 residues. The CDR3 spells CASSVGDYNYEQYF. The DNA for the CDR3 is TGTGCCAGCAGCGTGGGGGACTATAACTACGAGCAGTACTTC. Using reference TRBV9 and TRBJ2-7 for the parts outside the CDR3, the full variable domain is DSGVTQTPKHLITATGQRVTLRCSPRSGDLSVYWYQQSLDQGLQFLIQYYNGEERAKGNILERFSAQQFPDLHSELNLSSLELGDSALYFCASSVGDYNYEQYFGPGTRLTVT.

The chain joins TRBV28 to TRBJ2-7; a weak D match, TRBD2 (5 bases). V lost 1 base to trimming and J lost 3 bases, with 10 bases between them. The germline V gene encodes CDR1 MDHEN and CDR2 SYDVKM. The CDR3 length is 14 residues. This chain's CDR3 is CASSLYGIHYEQYF. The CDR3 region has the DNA TGTGCCAGCAGTTTATACGGGATACACTACGAGCAGTACTTC.

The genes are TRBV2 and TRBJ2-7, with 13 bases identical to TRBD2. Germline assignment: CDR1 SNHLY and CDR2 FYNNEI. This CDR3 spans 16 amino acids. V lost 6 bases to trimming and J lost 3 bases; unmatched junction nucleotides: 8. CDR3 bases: TGTGCCAGCAGGGCACTAGCGGGGGGGTCTTTCTACGAGCAGTACTTC. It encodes CASRALAGGSFYEQYF.

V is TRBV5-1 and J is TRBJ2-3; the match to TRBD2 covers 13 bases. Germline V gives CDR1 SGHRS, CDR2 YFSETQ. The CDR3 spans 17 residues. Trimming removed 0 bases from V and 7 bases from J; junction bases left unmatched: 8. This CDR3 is CASSLAGLAGLMNTQYF. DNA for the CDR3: TGCGCCAGCAGCTTGGCGGGACTAGCGGGACTCATGAATACGCAGTATTTT. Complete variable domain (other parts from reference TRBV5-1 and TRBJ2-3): KAGVTQTPRYLIKTRGQQVTLSCSPISGHRSVSWYQQTPGQGLQFLFEYFSETQRNKGNFPGRFSGRQFSNSRSEMNVSTLELGDSALYLCASSLAGLAGLMNTQYFGPGTRLTVL.

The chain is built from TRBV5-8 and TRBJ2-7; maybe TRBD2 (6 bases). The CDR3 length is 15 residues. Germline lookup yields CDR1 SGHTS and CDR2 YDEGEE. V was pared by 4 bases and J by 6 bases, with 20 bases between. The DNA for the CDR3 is TGTGCCAGCAGCAGATACTCCGGGACTGCCGCCGAGCAGTACTTC. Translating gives CASSRYSGTAAEQYF. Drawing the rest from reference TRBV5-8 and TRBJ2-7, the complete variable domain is EAGVTQSPTHLIKTRGQQATLRCSPISGHTSVYWYQQALGLGLQFLLWYDEGEERNRGNFPPRFSGRQFPNYSSELNVNALELEDSALYLCASSRYSGTAAEQYFGPGTRLTVT.

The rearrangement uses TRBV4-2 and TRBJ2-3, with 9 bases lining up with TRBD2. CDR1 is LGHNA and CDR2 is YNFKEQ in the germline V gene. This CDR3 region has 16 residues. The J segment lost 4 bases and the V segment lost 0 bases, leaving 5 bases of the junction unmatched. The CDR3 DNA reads TGTGCCAGCAGCCAAGACGGCGGGGGGGCCTCAGATACGCAGTATTTT. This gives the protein CASSQDGGGASDTQYF.

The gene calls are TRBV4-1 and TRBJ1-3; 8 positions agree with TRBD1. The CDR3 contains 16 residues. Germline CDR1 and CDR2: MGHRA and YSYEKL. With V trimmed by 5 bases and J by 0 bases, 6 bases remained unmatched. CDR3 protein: CASSSGQEYSGNTIYF. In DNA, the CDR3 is TGCGCCAGCAGCTCGGGACAGGAGTACTCTGGAAACACCATATATTTT.

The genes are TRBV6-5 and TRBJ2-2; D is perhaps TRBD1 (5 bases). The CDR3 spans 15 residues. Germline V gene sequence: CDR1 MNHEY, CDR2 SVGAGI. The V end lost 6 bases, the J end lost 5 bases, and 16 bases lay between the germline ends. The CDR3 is CASRKGVSRTGELFF. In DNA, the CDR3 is TGTGCCAGCAGGAAAGGGGTTTCGAGGACCGGGGAGCTGTTTTTT.

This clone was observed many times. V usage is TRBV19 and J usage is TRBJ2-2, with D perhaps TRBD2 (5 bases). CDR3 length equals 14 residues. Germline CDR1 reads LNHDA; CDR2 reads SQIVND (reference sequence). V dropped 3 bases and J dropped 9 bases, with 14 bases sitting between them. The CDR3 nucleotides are TGTGCCAGTAGTATGGGCCTAGCTGGGAGGGAGCTGTTTTTT. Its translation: CASSMGLAGRELFF. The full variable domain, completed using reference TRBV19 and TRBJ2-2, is DGGITQSPKYLFRKEGQNVTLSCEQNLNHDAMYWYRQDPGQGLRLIYYSQIVNDFQKGDIAEGYSVSREKKESFPLTVTSAQKNPTAFYLCASSMGLAGRELFFGEGSRLTVL.

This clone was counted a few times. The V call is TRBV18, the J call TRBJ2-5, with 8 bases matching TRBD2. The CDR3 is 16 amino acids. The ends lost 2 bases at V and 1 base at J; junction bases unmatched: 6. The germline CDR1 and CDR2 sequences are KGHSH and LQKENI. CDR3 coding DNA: TGTGCCAGCTCACCAGAGACTAGCGATATCCAAGAGACCCAGTACTTC. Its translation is CASSPETSDIQETQYF.

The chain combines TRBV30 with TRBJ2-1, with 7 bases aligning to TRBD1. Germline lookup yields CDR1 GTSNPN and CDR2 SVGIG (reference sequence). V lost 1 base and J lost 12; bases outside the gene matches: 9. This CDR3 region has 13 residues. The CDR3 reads CAWSEGAKGGQFF. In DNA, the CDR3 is TGTGCCTGGAGTGAGGGGGCTAAGGGTGGGCAGTTCTTC. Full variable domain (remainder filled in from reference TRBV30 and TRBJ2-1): SQTIHQWPATLVQPVGSPLSLECTVEGTSNPNLYWYRQAAGRGLQLLFYSVGIGQISSEVPQNLSASRPQDRQFILSSKKLLLSDSGFYLCAWSEGAKGGQFFGPGTRLTVL.

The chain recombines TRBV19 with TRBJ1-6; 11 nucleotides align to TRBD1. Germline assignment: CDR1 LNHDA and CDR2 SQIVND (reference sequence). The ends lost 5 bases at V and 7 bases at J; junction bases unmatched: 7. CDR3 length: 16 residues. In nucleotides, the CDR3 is TGTGCCAGTAGTGCGCGCCGGGACAGGGGGAATTCACCCCTCCACTTT. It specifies CASSARRDRGNSPLHF.

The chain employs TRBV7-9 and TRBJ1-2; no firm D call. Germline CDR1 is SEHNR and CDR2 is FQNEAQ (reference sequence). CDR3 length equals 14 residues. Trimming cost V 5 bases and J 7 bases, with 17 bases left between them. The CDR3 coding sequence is TGTGCCAGCAGCCATTTCGGGAGGTTTGGTGGCTACACCTTC. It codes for CASSHFGRFGGYTF.

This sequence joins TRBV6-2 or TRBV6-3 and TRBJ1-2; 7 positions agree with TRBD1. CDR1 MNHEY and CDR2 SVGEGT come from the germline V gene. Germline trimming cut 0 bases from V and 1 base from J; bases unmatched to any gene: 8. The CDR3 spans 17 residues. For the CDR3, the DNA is TGTGCCAGCAGTTACTCGGTTCCAGGGGGTGGTAACTATGGCTACACCTTC. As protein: CASSYSVPGGGNYGYTF.

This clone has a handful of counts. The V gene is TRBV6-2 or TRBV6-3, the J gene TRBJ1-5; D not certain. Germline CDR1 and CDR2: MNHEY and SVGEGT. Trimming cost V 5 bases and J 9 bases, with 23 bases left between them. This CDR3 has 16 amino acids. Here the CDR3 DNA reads TGTGCCAGCAGTAGCCGACTGGTCTTCGGAAGCTTGCCCCAGCATTTT. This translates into CASSSRLVFGSLPQHF.

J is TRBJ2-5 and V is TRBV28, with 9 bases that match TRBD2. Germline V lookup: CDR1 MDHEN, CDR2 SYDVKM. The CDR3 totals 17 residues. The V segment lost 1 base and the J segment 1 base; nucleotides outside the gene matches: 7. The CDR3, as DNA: TGTGCCAGCAGTTTATTTTCGCGGGAGGGCCCCCAAGAGACCCAGTACTTC. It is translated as CASSLFSREGPQETQYF.

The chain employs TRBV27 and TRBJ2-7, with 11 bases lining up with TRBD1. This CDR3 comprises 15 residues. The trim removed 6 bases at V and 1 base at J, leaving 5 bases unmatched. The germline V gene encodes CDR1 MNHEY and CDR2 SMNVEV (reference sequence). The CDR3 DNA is TGTGCCAGCAGCCTTGGGACAGGGGGTTCCTACGAGCAGTACTTC. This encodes CASSLGTGGSYEQYF.

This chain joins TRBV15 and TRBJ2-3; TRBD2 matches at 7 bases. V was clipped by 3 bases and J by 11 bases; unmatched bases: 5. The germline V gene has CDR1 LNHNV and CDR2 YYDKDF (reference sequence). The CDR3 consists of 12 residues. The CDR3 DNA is TGTGCCACCAGCAGCCCTAGCGGACTGCAGTATTTT. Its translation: CATSSPSGLQYF.

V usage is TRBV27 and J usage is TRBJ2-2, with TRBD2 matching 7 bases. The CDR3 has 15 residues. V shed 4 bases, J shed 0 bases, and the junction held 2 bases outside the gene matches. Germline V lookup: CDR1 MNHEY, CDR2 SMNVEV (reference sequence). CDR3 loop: CASSSSGANTGELFF. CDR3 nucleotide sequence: TGTGCCAGCAGTTCCAGCGGGGCGAACACCGGGGAGCTGTTTTTT.

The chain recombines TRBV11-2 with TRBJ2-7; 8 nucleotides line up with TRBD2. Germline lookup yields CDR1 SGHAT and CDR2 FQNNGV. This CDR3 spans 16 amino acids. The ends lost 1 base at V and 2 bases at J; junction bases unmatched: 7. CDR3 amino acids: CASSLVPAGGPYEQYF. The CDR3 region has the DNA TGTGCCAGCAGCTTAGTTCCGGCGGGAGGCCCCTACGAGCAGTACTTC.

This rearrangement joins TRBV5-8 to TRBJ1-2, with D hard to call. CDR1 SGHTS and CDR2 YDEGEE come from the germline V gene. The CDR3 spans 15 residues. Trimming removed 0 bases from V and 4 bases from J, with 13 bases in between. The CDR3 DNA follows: TGTGCCAGCAGCTTGGCCTGGCCGAGCGCCTATGGCTACACCTTC. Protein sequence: CASSLAWPSAYGYTF.

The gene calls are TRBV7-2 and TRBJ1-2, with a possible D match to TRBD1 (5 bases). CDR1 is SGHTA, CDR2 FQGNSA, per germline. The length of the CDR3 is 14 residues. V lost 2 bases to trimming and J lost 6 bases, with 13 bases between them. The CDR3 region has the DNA TGTGCCAGCAGCTTATTTAGGGGCGCGGATGGCTACACCTTC. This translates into CASSLFRGADGYTF.

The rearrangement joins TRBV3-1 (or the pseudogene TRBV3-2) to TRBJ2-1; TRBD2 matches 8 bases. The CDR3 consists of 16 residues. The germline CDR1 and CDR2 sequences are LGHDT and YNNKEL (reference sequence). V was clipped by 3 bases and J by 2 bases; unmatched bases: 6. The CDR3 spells CASSQNSGSTYNEQFF. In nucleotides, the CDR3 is TGTGCCAGCAGCCAGAACAGCGGGAGTACCTACAATGAGCAGTTCTTC.

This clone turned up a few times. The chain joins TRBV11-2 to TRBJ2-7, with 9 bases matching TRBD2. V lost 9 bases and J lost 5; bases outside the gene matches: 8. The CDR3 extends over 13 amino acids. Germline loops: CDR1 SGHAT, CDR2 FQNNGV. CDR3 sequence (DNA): TGTGCCAGTAGGCGGGGGGGCGTCGACGAGCAGTACTTC. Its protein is CASRRGGVDEQYF.